This TCR beta chain was found in a study of blood T cells in healthy people across ages. Findings and limits, study-wide: Per million T cells, the diversity of TCR beta decreased roughly linearly as age advanced. Long-lived and aged donors differed, with more naive CD4+ cells and higher diversity in the long-lived.

About this clonotype: Its antigen is undetermined. Being one base from a much bigger clone, this may be a read error.

For the second PCR, which ran for about 7 to 11 cycles, a sample-barcoded 5' primer and a J-beta primer mix were used. TCRdb passed the 5' RACE reads through MiXCR, listing each CDR3 protein once. The sample consists of some 1.7 million distinct CDR3 sequences, 28% of them appearing once. This CDR3 comprises 13 residues. This receptor was taken from a woman between 25 and 40 years old in good health. The rearrangement joins TRBV12-3 or TRBV12-4 to TRBJ2-4; 8 bases are shared with TRBD1. The sample taken for sequencing was blood. Here the CDR3 reads CANSINRGDIQYF. CDR3 sequence (DNA): TGTGCCAACAGTATAAACAGGGGGGACATTCAGTACTTC.